Presented here are 8 T cell receptor beta chains from one specimen sequenced in a study of cytomegalovirus exposure and HLA in healthy donors. In the PCR, 60 Vbeta and 13 Jbeta primers were used. Clones were sequenced by immunoSEQ multiplex PCR, and TCRdb holds only the in-frame ones, with some missing. The table records approximately 79,000 clones, roughly three quarters of them present only once. Sequencing used PBMCs. Every receptor here comes from a woman in her thirties or forties in good health and CMV-seropositive.

The V call is TRBV30, the J call TRBJ1-5; 8 bases are shared with TRBD1. This CDR3 has 15 residues. The germline CDR1 and CDR2 sequences are GTSNPN and SVGIG (reference sequence). Losses at the gene ends were 2 bases for V and 4 bases for J; bases not matched to a gene: 7. For the CDR3, the DNA is TGTGCCTGGAGTAACGGACAGGGCACAAATCAGCCCCAGCATTTT. This codes for CAWSNGQGTNQPQHF.

The rearrangement uses TRBV7-6 and TRBJ2-1; 9 nucleotides align to TRBD1. Germline V gene lookup returns CDR1 SGHVS and CDR2 FNYEAQ. V lost 4 bases to trimming and J lost 5 bases; unmatched junction nucleotides: 6. The CDR3 has 15 amino acids. The CDR3 DNA reads as TGTGCCAGCAGCTCACCGGGACAGGGCAACAATGAGCAGTTCTTC. It yields the protein CASSSPGQGNNEQFF.

V gene TRBV20-1 combines with J gene TRBJ2-5; D unresolved. The CDR3 loop spans 11 amino acids. Trimming removed 5 bases at V and 3 bases at J, with 7 bases between. Germline loops: CDR1 DFQATT, CDR2 SNEGSKA (reference sequence). CDR3 sequence (DNA): TGCAGTGCTGTACTTAAAGAGACCCAGTACTTC. Its protein product is CSAVLKETQYF.

This chain uses TRBV10-3 with TRBJ1-1; unclear D gene. Germline CDR1 ENHRY, CDR2 SYGVKD. Trimming took off 0 bases at V and 3 bases at J, with 8 bases between the two ends. There are 14 residues in the CDR3. CDR3 in DNA: TGTGCCATCAGTGAGTCCGGGAGGGACACTGAAGCTTTCTTT. It translates to CAISESGRDTEAFF.

The chain is built from TRBV7-9 and TRBJ2-3, with 10 bases lining up with TRBD2. Germline V gene sequence: CDR1 SEHNR, CDR2 FQNEAQ (reference sequence). This CDR3 contains 16 residues. The J segment lost 2 bases and the V segment lost 3 bases, leaving 5 bases of the junction unmatched. CDR3 sequence reads: CASSFLAGAVTDTQYF. The CDR3 DNA reads as TGTGCCAGCAGCTTTCTAGCGGGGGCCGTCACAGATACGCAGTATTTT.

The V gene is TRBV7-9, the J gene TRBJ1-1; a weak D match, TRBD1 (6 bases). The CDR3 spans 15 residues. CDR1 SEHNR and CDR2 FQNEAQ come from the germline V gene (reference sequence). Trimming shortened V by 6 bases and J by 1 base, and 15 bases separated the two germline ends. The DNA for the CDR3 is TGTGCCAGCAGGCGGACCGGGACACGGAACACTGAAGCTTTCTTT. Translating gives CASRRTGTRNTEAFF.

The CDR3 spells CASSPYRGPGNTIYF. CDR3 bases: TGTGCCAGCAGTCCATACAGGGGGCCCGGAAACACCATATATTTT. This chain links TRBV6-5 with TRBJ1-3; 9 bases are shared with TRBD1. The CDR3 consists of 15 residues. Germline values: CDR1 MNHEY, CDR2 SVGAGI. The junction had 6 bases not matched to a gene; V was cut back by 5 bases and J by 4 bases.

CDR3 sequence: CAWSAGGAGNYGYTF. Written as DNA, the CDR3 is TGTGCCTGGAGCGCAGGGGGTGCGGGTAACTATGGCTACACCTTC. The rearrangement joins TRBV30 to TRBJ1-2, with 7 bases lining up with TRBD1. J gave up 1 base and V 3 bases, and 8 bases lay outside the gene matches. This CDR3 spans 15 amino acids. Germline-derived CDR1 and CDR2 are GTSNPN and SVGIG (reference sequence).